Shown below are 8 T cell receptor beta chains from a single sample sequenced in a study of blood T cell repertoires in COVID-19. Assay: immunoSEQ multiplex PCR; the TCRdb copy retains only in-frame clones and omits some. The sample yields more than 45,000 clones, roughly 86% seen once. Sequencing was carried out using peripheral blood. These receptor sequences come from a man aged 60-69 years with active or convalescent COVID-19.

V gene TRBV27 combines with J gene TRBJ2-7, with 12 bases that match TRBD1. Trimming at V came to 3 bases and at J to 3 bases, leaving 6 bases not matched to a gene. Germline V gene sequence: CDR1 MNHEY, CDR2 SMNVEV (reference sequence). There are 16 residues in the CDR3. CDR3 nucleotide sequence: TGTGCCAGCAGTTTGTCAGGGACAGGGGGCTTCTACGAGCAGTACTTC. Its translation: CASSLSGTGGFYEQYF.

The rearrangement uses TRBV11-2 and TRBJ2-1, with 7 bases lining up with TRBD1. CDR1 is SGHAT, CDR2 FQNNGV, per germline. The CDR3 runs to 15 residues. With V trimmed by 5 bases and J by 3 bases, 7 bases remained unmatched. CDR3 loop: CASSTTGARYNEQFF. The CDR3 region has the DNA TGTGCCAGCAGCACAACAGGGGCGCGCTACAATGAGCAGTTCTTC.

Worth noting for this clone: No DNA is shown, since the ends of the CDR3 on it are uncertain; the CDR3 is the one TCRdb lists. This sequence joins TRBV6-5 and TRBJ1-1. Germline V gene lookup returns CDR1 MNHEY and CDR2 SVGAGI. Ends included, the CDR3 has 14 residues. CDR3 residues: CASSTSVLIDEAFF.

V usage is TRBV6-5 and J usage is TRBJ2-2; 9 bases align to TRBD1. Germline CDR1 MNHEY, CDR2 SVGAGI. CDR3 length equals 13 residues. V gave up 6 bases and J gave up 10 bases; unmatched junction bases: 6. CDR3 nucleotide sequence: TGTGCCAGCAGCCGGGACAGGGTTGTGGAGCTGTTTTTT. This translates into CASSRDRVVELFF.

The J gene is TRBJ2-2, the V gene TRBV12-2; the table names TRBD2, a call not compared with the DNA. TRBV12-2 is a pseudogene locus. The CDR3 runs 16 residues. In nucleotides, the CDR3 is TGTGCAAGTCGTCAAAAGGGGACTGAGGTATCCGGGGAGCTGTTTTTT. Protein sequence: CASRQKGTEVSGELFF.

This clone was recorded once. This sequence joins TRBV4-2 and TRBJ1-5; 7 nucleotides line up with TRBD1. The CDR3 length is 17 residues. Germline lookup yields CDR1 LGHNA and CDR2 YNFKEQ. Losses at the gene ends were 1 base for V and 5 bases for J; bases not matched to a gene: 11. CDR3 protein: CASSQVGQPPLYQPQHF. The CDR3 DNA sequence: TGTGCCAGCAGCCAAGTGGGACAGCCTCCGTTGTATCAGCCCCAGCATTTT.

Here the CDR3 reads CASSQEDSGNEQFF. In nucleotides, the CDR3 is TGTGCCAGCAGCCAAGAAGACTCTGGGAATGAGCAGTTCTTC. The V call is TRBV3-1 (or the pseudogene TRBV3-2), the J call TRBJ2-1, with D unclear. There are 14 residues in the CDR3. The V and J ends lost 0 bases and 7 bases respectively, with 10 bases between them. Germline CDR1 is LGHDT and CDR2 is YNNKEL (reference sequence).

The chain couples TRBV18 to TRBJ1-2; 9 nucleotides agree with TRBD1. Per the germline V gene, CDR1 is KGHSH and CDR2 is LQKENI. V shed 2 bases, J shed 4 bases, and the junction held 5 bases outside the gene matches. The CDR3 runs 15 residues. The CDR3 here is CASSPVTGGGYGYTF. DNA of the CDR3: TGTGCCAGCTCACCAGTCACAGGGGGCGGCTATGGCTACACCTTC.